This TCR beta chain comes out of a study of monozygotic twins with inflammatory bowel disease. Blood was drawn at approximately 2.3 ml per donor. Note on this clonotype: Its antigen is not known.

This CDR3 is built from 14 residues. Germline V lookup: CDR1 SGHTA, CDR2 FQGNSA. General study results and limits: Heterogeneous immunosuppressive treatment regimens may have introduced variability into patient repertoires. Whether twins were concordant or discordant made no difference to repertoire similarity, possibly from limited power. The sharing of clonotypes with others was lower in IBD patients than in healthy twins, especially with disease activity.

Reprocessing the 5' RACE reads, TCRdb reports a single entry for every CDR3 protein and omits DNA. The sample data list 300,000 to 400,000 distinct CDR3 sequences. V usage is TRBV7-2 and J usage is TRBJ1-1; TCRdb selects TRBD1, and the lack of DNA leaves this call unchecked. This clonotype was sampled from a human donor with ulcerative colitis or Crohn's disease, or a healthy co-twin of an affected twin (not recorded which). The material sequenced was blood. The CDR3 region is CASSLYRGVTEAFF. The entire variable domain, with the rest obtained from reference TRBV7-2 and TRBJ1-1, is as follows: GAGVSQSPSNKVTEKGKDVELRCDPISGHTALYWYRQSLGQGLEFLIYFQGNSAPDKSGLPSDRFSAERTGGSVSTLTIQRTQQEDSAVYLCASSLYRGVTEAFFGQGTRLTVV.